This TCR beta chain derives from a study of technical replicates of blood from a handful of donors. The length of the CDR3 is 14 residues. Germline V gene lookup returns CDR1 MGHRA and CDR2 YSYEKL. The V segment lost 4 bases and the J segment 5 bases; nucleotides outside the gene matches: 6. The repertoire was sequenced with immunoSEQ multiplex PCR; TCRdb's copy has only in-frame clones and lacks some. The sample records tens of thousands of clones, roughly nine tenths being singletons. This receptor was obtained from a human donor in good health. The V and J genes are TRBV4-1 and TRBJ2-7, with 9 bases that match TRBD2. The sample taken for sequencing was T cells isolated from PBMCs. CDR3 DNA sequence: TGCGCCAGCAGCCCGATAGCGGGGGTAAACGAGCAGTACTTC. As protein: CASSPIAGVNEQYF.